The 15 T cell receptor beta chains below come from one sample, sequenced in a study of blood T cell repertoires in COVID-19. Only in-frame clones appear in the TCRdb table, and some are missing; sequencing was by immunoSEQ multiplex PCR. The sample records 100,000 to 110,000 clones, about 80% being singletons. Sequencing was done on a sample of peripheral blood. The receptors come from a man in his 70s with active or convalescent COVID-19.

The genes are TRBV7-2 and TRBJ2-7; TRBD2 aligns across 16 bases. V shed 5 bases and J 4 bases; nucleotides not matched to a gene: 5. This CDR3 contains 16 residues. CDR1 and CDR2 (germline): SGHTA, FQGNSA. This CDR3 reads CASSHGTSGRGYEQYF. CDR3 nucleotides: TGTGCCAGCAGCCACGGGACTAGCGGGAGGGGATACGAGCAGTACTTC.

This clone was detected only once. The gene calls are TRBV7-2 and TRBJ1-2, with D unresolved. V was clipped by 6 bases and J by 7 bases, with 15 bases between them. This CDR3 contains 13 residues. Germline CDR1 and CDR2: SGHTA and FQGNSA. CDR3 loop: CASSKRRDSGYTF. For the CDR3, the DNA is TGTGCCAGCAGTAAGAGACGGGATTCTGGCTACACCTTC.

The rearrangement links TRBV6-1 to TRBJ2-3; no clear D gene. This CDR3 has 15 amino acids. From germline, CDR1 is MNHNS and CDR2 SASEGT. The V end lost 1 base, the J end lost 2 bases, and 10 bases lay between the germline ends. CDR3 DNA sequence: TGTGCCAGCAGTGAAGAAAAGCGATCCACAGATACGCAGTATTTT. The encoded protein is CASSEEKRSTDTQYF.

Only one count was recorded for this clone. The chain has TRBV6-5 and TRBJ2-5; D possibly corresponds to TRBD1 (5 bases). Germline V gene sequence: CDR1 MNHEY, CDR2 SVGAGI. Trimming pared 7 bases from V and 2 bases from J, leaving 11 bases between. The CDR3 extends over 13 amino acids. The CDR3 here is CASTRVRQETQYF. DNA for the CDR3: TGTGCCAGCACCAGGGTTAGGCAAGAGACCCAGTACTTC.

The rearrangement uses TRBV9 and TRBJ2-1; D is unclear. V lost 1 base and J lost 7, with 21 bases in between. Germline CDR1 reads SGDLS; CDR2 reads YYNGEE. This CDR3 is 17 amino acids long. In nucleotides, the CDR3 is TGTGCCAGCAGCGTAAAACCCGACCGGGTCACACGGAATGAGCAGTTCTTC. This gives the protein CASSVKPDRVTRNEQFF. Using reference TRBV9 and TRBJ2-1 for the parts outside the CDR3, the full variable domain is DSGVTQTPKHLITATGQRVTLRCSPRSGDLSVYWYQQSLDQGLQFLIQYYNGEERAKGNILERFSAQQFPDLHSELNLSSLELGDSALYFCASSVKPDRVTRNEQFFGPGTRLTVL.

For the CDR3, the DNA is TGTGCCAGCAGCTTGCCTAGCGGGAGGAAGACCCAGTACTTC. Translated, it gives CASSLPSGRKTQYF. This chain joins TRBV5-5 and TRBJ2-5; TRBD2 aligns across 11 bases. Germline V lookup: CDR1 SGHKS, CDR2 YYEKEE (reference sequence). This CDR3 region has 14 residues. With V trimmed by 1 base and J by 6 bases, 2 bases remained unmatched. The entire variable domain, with the rest obtained from reference TRBV5-5 and TRBJ2-5, is as follows: DAGVTQSPTHLIKTRGQQVTLRCSPISGHKSVSWYQQVLGQGPQFIFQYYEKEERGRGNFPDRFSARQFPNYSSELNVNALLLGDSALYLCASSLPSGRKTQYFGPGTRLLVL.

V usage is TRBV2 and J usage is TRBJ2-5, with TRBD1 matching over 7 bases. The CDR3 has 14 amino acids. Germline V gene data show CDR1 as SNHLY and CDR2 as FYNNEI. The V gene end was trimmed by 6 bases and the J gene end by 1 base; junction bases not matched to a gene: 5. The CDR3, as DNA: TGTGCCAGCAGAGAAACAGGGGCCCAAGAGACCCAGTACTTC. Protein sequence: CASRETGAQETQYF.

This clone was seen a single time. The V call is TRBV24-1, the J call TRBJ2-3; D remains ambiguous. V was trimmed by 5 bases and J by 2 bases, leaving 16 bases between them. Germline V gene lookup returns CDR1 KGHDR and CDR2 SFDVKD. This CDR3 spans 16 amino acids. CDR3 in amino acids: CATSGPRPGHTDTQYF. Written as DNA, the CDR3 is TGTGCCACCAGTGGCCCTCGCCCGGGTCACACAGATACGCAGTATTTT.

The chain couples TRBV11-1 to TRBJ1-2, with D maybe TRBD1 (6 bases). The CDR3 contains 15 residues. V dropped 1 base and J dropped 3 bases, with 12 bases sitting between them. Germline V CDR1 and CDR2: SGHAT, FQDESV (reference sequence). The CDR3 nucleotides read TGTGCCAGCAGCTTAGGCTGGGGGCTGGACTATGGCTACACCTTC. Translated: CASSLGWGLDYGYTF.

The chain couples TRBV20-1 to TRBJ1-5; no definite D call. The CDR3 is 15 amino acids. The V gene's germline CDR1 is DFQATT and CDR2 SNEGSKA (reference sequence). V was cut by 3 bases and J by 0 bases, with 12 bases left in between. The CDR3 spells CSASPSQDSNQPQHF. In nucleotides, the CDR3 is TGCAGTGCTAGTCCCTCCCAGGATAGCAATCAGCCCCAGCATTTT.

This chain uses TRBV9 with TRBJ1-4; the D gene is possibly TRBD1 (6 bases). The CDR3 covers 15 residues. Germline lookup yields CDR1 SGDLS and CDR2 YYNGEE. Trimming removed 3 bases at V and 3 bases at J, with 12 bases between. The DNA for the CDR3 is TGTGCCAGCAGCGCACTTGGACAGTCTAATGAAAAACTGTTTTTT. Translated: CASSALGQSNEKLFF.

The J gene is TRBJ1-1, the V gene TRBV5-1; D is perhaps TRBD1 (5 bases). V lost 1 base and J 0 bases, leaving 10 bases between the germline ends. Germline CDR1 and CDR2: SGHRS and YFSETQ. This CDR3 is built from 15 residues. The DNA of the CDR3 is TGCGCCAGCAGCTTGAGACAGACCATGAACACTGAAGCTTTCTTT. Protein product: CASSLRQTMNTEAFF.

This clone was seen a few times. The chain combines TRBV27 with TRBJ2-5; D call uncertain. CDR1 and CDR2 (germline): MNHEY, SMNVEV (reference sequence). The CDR3 sequence is 12 residues long. V was shortened by 5 bases and J by 4 bases, with 8 bases between the two germline ends. The CDR3 nucleotides read TGTGCCAGCAGTCCGCGCGGAGAGACCCAGTACTTC. Its protein is CASSPRGETQYF.

This rearrangement joins TRBV4-3 to TRBJ1-2, with 8 bases that match TRBD1. V lost 2 bases, J lost 4 bases, and 3 bases stayed unmatched. This CDR3 region has 14 residues. The germline V gene has CDR1 LGHNA and CDR2 YSLEER. CDR3 bases: TGCGCCAGCAGCCAATACACAGGGGGCTATGGCTACACCTTC. Its protein product is CASSQYTGGYGYTF.

As DNA, the CDR3 is TGTGCCAGCATGGGGAGGAACACTGGAAGCACCTACGAGCAGTACTTC. Protein: CASMGRNTGSTYEQYF. The rearrangement links TRBV3-1 (or the pseudogene TRBV3-2) to TRBJ2-7; D may be TRBD2 (6 bases). Trimming pared 7 bases from V and 2 bases from J, leaving 21 bases between. The CDR3 loop spans 16 amino acids. Germline values: CDR1 LGHDT, CDR2 YNNKEL (reference sequence).